This entry lists 13 T cell receptor beta chains sequenced from one sample in a study of T cells in Graves' hyperthyroidism and ophthalmopathy. Amplification of TCR beta CDR3 regions used RNA as the template. HTBI primers were used for first-round RT-PCR of the TCR CDR3. TCRdb fed the multiplex PCR reads into MiXCR, producing one record per CDR3 protein. The sample has around 690,000 distinct CDR3 sequences, 17% seen once. Source material: blood. Receptors were obtained from a man aged 50 or older with Graves' hyperthyroidism.

This clonotype was seen ten or more times. V usage is TRBV28 and J usage is TRBJ2-7; no definite D call. From germline, CDR1 is MDHEN and CDR2 SYDVKM. V shed 6 bases and J shed 12 bases, with 15 bases lying between them. This CDR3 is built from 11 residues. CDR3 loop: CASRRGPGTYF. For the CDR3, the DNA is TGTGCCAGCAGGAGAGGTCCCGGCACGTACTTC.

This clonotype came up many times. V usage is TRBV30 and J usage is TRBJ2-1, with a weak D call TRBD2 (6 bases). The V gene lost 2 bases and the J gene lost 7 bases, with 9 bases spanning the gap. CDR1 GTSNPN and CDR2 SVGIG come from the germline V gene (reference sequence). The CDR3 runs to 12 residues. The CDR3 DNA sequence: TGTGCCTGGAGTCGGCGGGAAAATGAGCAGTTCTTC. Translating gives CAWSRRENEQFF.

There are many counts of this clonotype. The genes are TRBV13 and TRBJ2-1, with 7 nucleotides matching TRBD1. Trimming cost V 5 bases and J 4 bases; bases outside gene matches: 8. Germline-derived CDR1 and CDR2 are PRHDT and FYEKMQ (reference sequence). The CDR3 has 15 residues. The CDR3 spells CASSHRGGWYNEQFF. CDR3 sequence (DNA): TGTGCCAGCAGCCATCGAGGGGGCTGGTACAATGAGCAGTTCTTC.

In its sample, this clonotype was seen a few times. V usage is TRBV9 and J usage is TRBJ1-1; possibly TRBD1 for D (5 bases). This CDR3 region has 15 residues. V was trimmed by 2 bases and J by 3 bases, leaving 14 bases between them. Germline V gene lookup returns CDR1 SGDLS and CDR2 YYNGEE. The DNA of the CDR3 is TGTGCCAGCAGCGTCCAAGGGGCGGGGGACACTGAAGCTTTCTTT. This encodes CASSVQGAGDTEAFF.

This clonotype was counted ten times or more. V gene TRBV7-2 combines with J gene TRBJ1-2; tentative D call: TRBD1 (6 bases). Germline CDR1 reads SGHTA; CDR2 reads FQGNSA. Trimming took 2 bases from V and 7 from J, leaving 11 bases between them. The CDR3 is 13 amino acids. CDR3 bases: TGTGCCAGCAGCTTACAGGGGAACGCTGGCTACACCTTC. This encodes CASSLQGNAGYTF.

There are many counts of this clonotype. This sequence joins TRBV5-4 and TRBJ2-1; 9 nucleotides line up with TRBD1. The V gene's germline CDR1 is SGHNT and CDR2 YYREEE (reference sequence). The CDR3 spans 15 residues. J was trimmed by 5 bases and V by 2 bases; bases with no gene match: 5. The CDR3 sequence: CASSLQGAMNNEQFF. DNA of the CDR3: TGTGCCAGCAGCTTACAGGGGGCCATGAACAATGAGCAGTTCTTC.

V usage is TRBV27 and J usage is TRBJ2-1; D is possibly TRBD1 (5 bases). The germline V and J ends were trimmed by 2 bases and 3 bases, with 14 bases remaining between them. The germline V gene encodes CDR1 MNHEY and CDR2 SMNVEV (reference sequence). The CDR3 is 16 amino acids. The CDR3 DNA reads TGTGCCAGCAGTTTAGGGCCAGGGCTCTTCTACAATGAGCAGTTCTTC. Residues: CASSLGPGLFYNEQFF.

The chain recombines TRBV28 with TRBJ1-5; 9 bases map to TRBD1. Unmatched junction bases numbered 16, after V lost 8 bases and J lost 2 bases. The CDR3 spans 18 residues. Per germline, CDR1 MDHEN and CDR2 SYDVKM. CDR3 sequence (DNA): TGTGCCAGCGAGAAGGACAGGGGTAATTATCGGGGCAATCAGCCCCAGCATTTT. It is translated as CASEKDRGNYRGNQPQHF. Based on the CDR3 plus reference TRBV28 and TRBJ1-5, the full variable domain is DVKVTQSSRYLVKRTGEKVFLECVQDMDHENMFWYRQDPGLGLRLIYFSYDVKMKEKGDIPEGYSVSREKKERFSLILESASTNQTSMYLCASEKDRGNYRGNQPQHFGDGTRLSIL.

The chain joins TRBV29-1 to TRBJ2-3, with D possibly matching TRBD2 (5 bases). The germline V gene has CDR1 SQVTM and CDR2 ANQGSEA. Trimming pared 0 bases from V and 8 bases from J, leaving 21 bases between. The CDR3 is 16 amino acids. CDR3 bases: TGCAGCGTTGAAGAGGGCGGGCTGGCCTGGAAGGGTACGCAGTATTTT. Translating gives CSVEEGGLAWKGTQYF.

This clonotype was seen ten or more times. The chain is built from TRBV24-1 and TRBJ2-1; weak D call: TRBD2 (6 bases). Germline V CDR1 and CDR2: KGHDR, SFDVKD. The length of the CDR3 is 15 residues. V shed 5 bases and J shed 5 bases, with 15 bases lying between them. CDR3 in amino acids: CATSAGASANNEQFF. The CDR3, as DNA: TGTGCCACCAGTGCCGGGGCTAGCGCTAACAATGAGCAGTTCTTC.

This clonotype was found many times. V is TRBV2 and J is TRBJ1-2, with 10 bases aligning to TRBD1. Trimming at V came to 3 bases and at J to 4 bases, leaving 5 bases not matched to a gene. The germline CDR1 and CDR2 sequences are SNHLY and FYNNEI. CDR3 length: 15 amino acids. CDR3 residues: CASSEGDRGIYGYTF. The CDR3 bases are TGTGCCAGCAGTGAGGGGGACAGGGGCATCTATGGCTACACCTTC. Looking up the rest from reference TRBV2 and TRBJ1-2 gives the full variable domain: EPEVTQTPSHQVTQMGQEVILRCVPISNHLYFYWYRQILGQKVEFLVSFYNNEISEKSEIFDDQFSVERPDGSNFTLKIRSTKLEDSAMYFCASSEGDRGIYGYTFGSGTRLTVV.

This clonotype was detected only a few times. Given a much more abundant clone one base away, this may be a read error. The chain couples TRBV12-3 or TRBV12-4 to TRBJ1-4; D is possibly TRBD1 (5 bases). V lost 1 base to trimming and J lost 0 bases, with 12 bases between them. The CDR3 consists of 17 residues. The CDR3 is CASSLGGTAATNEKLFF. The CDR3 nucleotides are TGTGCCAGCAGTTTAGGGGGGACTGCTGCAACTAATGAAAAACTGTTTTTT.

This clonotype appeared a few times. The rearrangement links TRBV5-1 to TRBJ2-7, with D perhaps matching TRBD1 or TRBD2 (5 bases each). The V gene's germline CDR1 is SGHRS and CDR2 YFSETQ. The length of the CDR3 is 15 residues. Between the trimmed V and J ends, which lost 0 bases and 0 bases, there was a span of 10 bases. In DNA, the CDR3 is TGCGCCAGCAGCTTGGAGGGGAGATTCTCCTACGAGCAGTACTTC. It specifies CASSLEGRFSYEQYF.